Detailed here is one T cell receptor (beta chain). The antigen is unknown. Germline is not matched at one junction end, which may reflect a read error. The data belong to a study of beta chain features in type 1 diabetes. CDR3 length: 14 amino acids. Germline V gene lookup returns CDR1 SGHTA and CDR2 FQGNSA. Broader study findings: Type 1 diabetes patients showed fewer insertions and more deletions at VDJ junctions.

Populations obtained by sorting all exceeded 95% purity. Reverse transcription of all isolated RNA meant that expressed TCRB transcripts were sequenced. The protocol was immunoSEQ multiplex PCR, while the TCRdb copy is restricted to in-frame clones and leaves out a portion. The sample records 250,000 to 350,000 clones, around 15% being singletons. Sequenced: central memory CD4+ T cells from blood. The receptor's source is a man younger than 40 in good health. The rearrangement links TRBV7-2 to TRBJ2-5; tentatively, D is TRBD1 (5 bases). The DNA for the CDR3 is TGTGCCAGCAGCCAAGGGGTCCCCCAAGAGGCCCAGTACTTC. The encoded protein is CASSQGVPQEAQYF.